This TCR beta chain was found in a study of T cell responses to AZD1222 COVID-19 vaccine. Study-level background: Combined were second doses at about 4 or about 12 weeks. Broader study findings: Clonal diversity may have been underestimated in mostly white British donors.

Produced via immunoSEQ multiplex PCR; TCRdb's table is partial and in-frame only. This table holds 75,000 to 100,000 clones, roughly 89% found once. This clone was detected once. Its antigen is undetermined. CDR1 is LNHDA, CDR2 SQIVND, per germline (reference sequence). V dropped 5 bases and J dropped 1 base, with 5 bases sitting between them. This CDR3 is built from 13 residues. This clonotype was obtained from an adult in good health. This specimen was peripheral blood, taken on day 0 of AZD1222 vaccination. The rearrangement uses TRBV19 and TRBJ1-4; no clear D gene. CDR3 DNA sequence: TGTGCCAGTAGTCAGAAAACTAATGAAAAACTGTTTTTT. Residues: CASSQKTNEKLFF.